This T cell receptor (beta chain) was identified in a study of beta chain features in type 1 diabetes. What was sequenced were expressed TCRB transcripts, since all of the isolated RNA had been reverse transcribed. Here immunoSEQ multiplex PCR was the method, and the copy in TCRdb shows in-frame clones only, minus some. The table lists about 140,000 clones, 6.9% of them singletons. The sequenced sample was central memory CD4+ T cells from blood. The origin of this receptor is a woman aged 30 to 39 in good health.

The CDR3 here is CASSMNGQPQHF. The CDR3 DNA reads TGTGCCAGCAGTATGAACGGTCAGCCCCAGCATTTT. This chain joins TRBV28 and TRBJ1-5; D call uncertain. V dropped 5 bases and J dropped 6 bases, with 8 bases sitting between them. Germline loops: CDR1 MDHEN, CDR2 SYDVKM. This CDR3 region has 12 residues.